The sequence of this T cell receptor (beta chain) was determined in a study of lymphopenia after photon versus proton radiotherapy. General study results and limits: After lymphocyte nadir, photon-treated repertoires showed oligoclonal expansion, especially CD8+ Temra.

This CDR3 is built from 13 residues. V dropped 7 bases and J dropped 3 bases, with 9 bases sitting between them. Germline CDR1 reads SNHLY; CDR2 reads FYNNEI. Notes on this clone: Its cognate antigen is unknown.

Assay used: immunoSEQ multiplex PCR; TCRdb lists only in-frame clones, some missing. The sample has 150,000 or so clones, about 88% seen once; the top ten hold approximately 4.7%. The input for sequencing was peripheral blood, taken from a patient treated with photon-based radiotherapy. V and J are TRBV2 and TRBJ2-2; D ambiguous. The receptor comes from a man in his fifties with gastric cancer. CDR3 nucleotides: TGTGCCAGCACGGCACGAGACACCGGGGAGCTGTTTTTT. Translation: CASTARDTGELFF.